Below, 15 T cell receptor beta chains from the same sample are listed, as sequenced in a study of T cells in Graves' hyperthyroidism and ophthalmopathy. It was RNA transcripts that yielded the amplified TCR beta CDR3 regions. First-round RT-PCR targeting the TCR CDR3 was performed with the HTBI primer set. TCRdb re-called the multiplex PCR reads with MiXCR, one entry per CDR3 protein. The repertoire holds fewer than 700,000 distinct CDR3 sequences, with 15% to 20% as singletons. The sequencing sample was made of blood. These receptors were collected from a woman aged 18 to 35 with Graves' ophthalmopathy.

The chain joins TRBV27 to TRBJ1-5, with D perhaps TRBD1 (5 bases). Trimming left V 6 bases short and J 6 bases short, with 12 bases between. The CDR3 sequence is 13 residues long. Germline V gene sequence: CDR1 MNHEY, CDR2 SMNVEV (reference sequence). DNA for the CDR3: TGTGCCAGCAGCAAAGGGGTAGGTCAGCCCCAGCATTTT. It encodes CASSKGVGQPQHF.

This clonotype was detected ten times or more. The V gene is TRBV30, the J gene TRBJ1-4; weak D call: TRBD1 (5 bases). CDR1 and CDR2 (germline): GTSNPN, SVGIG (reference sequence). The CDR3 contains 13 residues. V lost 6 bases, J lost 0 bases, and 8 bases lay in between. The chain's CDR3 is CACGTSTNEKLFF. The CDR3 DNA sequence: TGTGCCTGTGGGACGTCAACTAATGAAAAACTGTTTTTT.

This clonotype was picked up a small number of times. V and J are TRBV5-4 and TRBJ1-2; D not resolved. Trimming shortened V by 4 bases and J by 9 bases, and 22 bases separated the two germline ends. CDR1 and CDR2 from the germline V gene are SGHNT and YYREEE (reference sequence). This CDR3 comprises 15 residues. The CDR3 DNA follows: TGTGCCAGCAGCCCGGACGGACCCACATATGGCAGCTACACCTTC. Its translation: CASSPDGPTYGSYTF.

V usage is TRBV27 and J usage is TRBJ2-2; perhaps TRBD2 as D (5 bases). Germline V gene sequence: CDR1 MNHEY, CDR2 SMNVEV (reference sequence). The length of the CDR3 is 15 residues. Trimming removed 4 bases from V and 0 bases from J, with 9 bases in between. The CDR3 reads CASSYEGSNTGELFF. Written as DNA, the CDR3 is TGTGCCAGCAGTTACGAGGGCTCGAACACCGGGGAGCTGTTTTTT.

This clonotype came up many times. The gene calls are TRBV28 and TRBJ2-1, with 12 bases identical to TRBD1. Germline V CDR1 and CDR2: MDHEN, SYDVKM. This CDR3 has 13 amino acids. J gave up 9 bases and V 6 bases, and 3 bases lay outside the gene matches. The chain's CDR3 is CASSWDRGLEQFF. In nucleotides, the CDR3 is TGTGCCAGCAGCTGGGACAGGGGGCTTGAGCAGTTCTTC. The full variable domain, in which reference TRBV28 and TRBJ2-1 provide the parts outside the CDR3, is DVKVTQSSRYLVKRTGEKVFLECVQDMDHENMFWYRQDPGLGLRLIYFSYDVKMKEKGDIPEGYSVSREKKERFSLILESASTNQTSMYLCASSWDRGLEQFFGPGTRLTVL.

This clonotype was recorded at least ten times. This may arise from a read error, as a much more abundant clone is one base away. The chain employs TRBV11-1 and TRBJ2-3; 7 bases fit TRBD1. The V gene's germline CDR1 is SGHAT and CDR2 FQDESV (reference sequence). This CDR3 region has 15 residues. The junction had 4 bases not matched to a gene; V was cut back by 3 bases and J by 1 base. CDR3 DNA sequence: TGTGCCAGCAGCTTTGGACAGGATCGCACAGATACGCAGTATTTT. Protein sequence: CASSFGQDRTDTQYF.

This clonotype was counted ten times or more. The rearrangement joins TRBV3-1 to TRBJ1-1; TRBD1 might be the D (5 bases). The germline V gene encodes CDR1 LGHDT and CDR2 YNNKEL (reference sequence). V was shortened by 2 bases and J by 11 bases, with 15 bases between the two germline ends. The length of the CDR3 is 13 residues. Here the CDR3 reads CASSQPRGGRAFF. The CDR3 DNA sequence: TGTGCCAGCAGCCAACCCCGGGGGGGGAGGGCTTTCTTT. Based on the CDR3 plus reference TRBV3-1 and TRBJ1-1, the full variable domain is DTAVSQTPKYLVTQMGNDKSIKCEQNLGHDTMYWYKQDSKKFLKIMFSYNNKELIINETVPNRFSPKSPDKAHLNLHINSLELGDSAVYFCASSQPRGGRAFFGQGTRLTVV.

This clonotype was detected only a few times. This chain links TRBV7-2 with TRBJ2-3; D is ambiguous. The CDR3 runs 14 residues. V was shortened by 0 bases and J by 2 bases, with 6 bases between the two germline ends. The germline V gene encodes CDR1 SGHTA and CDR2 FQGNSA. The CDR3 region is CASSLARITDTQYF. The CDR3 DNA reads as TGTGCCAGCAGCTTAGCTCGGATCACAGATACGCAGTATTTT.

This clonotype was detected many times. The V call is TRBV28, the J call TRBJ2-7; D possibly corresponds to TRBD1 (6 bases). CDR1 and CDR2 from the germline V gene are MDHEN and SYDVKM. The CDR3 sequence is 16 residues long. Trimming left V 3 bases short and J 6 bases short, with 21 bases between. The CDR3 protein is CASSFQRAGVKIEQYF. The CDR3 bases are TGTGCCAGCAGTTTTCAAAGGGCAGGGGTAAAGATCGAGCAGTACTTC.

This clonotype was counted at least ten times. V usage is TRBV3-1 and J usage is TRBJ1-2; D is possibly TRBD1 (5 bases). Trimming left V 0 bases short and J 3 bases short, with 11 bases between. In germline, CDR1 is LGHDT, CDR2 YNNKEL (reference sequence). The length of the CDR3 is 15 residues. The CDR3 coding sequence is TGTGCCAGCAGCCAAGAAAGGGGTATGGACTATGGCTACACCTTC. This encodes CASSQERGMDYGYTF.

This clonotype was counted a few times. The chain couples TRBV4-3 to TRBJ2-1, with D unclear. This CDR3 contains 15 residues. Germline V lookup: CDR1 LGHNA, CDR2 YSLEER. The V end was cut by 2 bases, the J end by 0 bases, with 8 bases between. CDR3: CASSQYQSSYNEQFF. CDR3 sequence (DNA): TGCGCCAGCAGCCAATATCAGAGCTCCTACAATGAGCAGTTCTTC.

The chain links TRBV10-3 to TRBJ2-7, with a weak D call TRBD1 (8 bases). Trimming removed 6 bases at V and 0 bases at J, with 18 bases between. The V gene's germline CDR1 is ENHRY and CDR2 SYGVKD. The CDR3 is made up of 16 amino acids. CDR3 in amino acids: CAIRDSGGGSSYEQYF. For the CDR3, the DNA is TGTGCCATCAGGGATTCAGGGGGCGGGAGCTCCTACGAGCAGTACTTC.

The rearrangement links TRBV29-1 to TRBJ1-3; D might be TRBD1 (5 bases). The CDR3 runs to 13 residues. Germline CDR1 reads SQVTM; CDR2 reads ANQGSEA. The ends were cut back, 3 bases at V and 3 bases at J, with 9 bases in the middle. The CDR3 coding sequence is TGCAGCGTTGACAGGGTGGGTGGAAACACCATATATTTT. Translation gives CSVDRVGGNTIYF.

On this clonotype: A much larger clonotype is one base distant, so this may be a read error. The gene calls are TRBV14 and TRBJ2-1; D remains ambiguous. CDR1 is SGHDN and CDR2 is FVKESK in the germline V gene. Deletions cut 5 bases from V and 0 bases from J, with 5 bases between. This CDR3 is built from 13 residues. In DNA form, the CDR3 reads TGTGCCAGCAGCTTCAACTCCTACAATGAGCAGTTCTTC. This gives the protein CASSFNSYNEQFF.

This clonotype was detected a few times. The V and J genes are TRBV14 and TRBJ2-7, with 7 bases aligning to TRBD2. J was trimmed by 2 bases and V by 1 base; bases with no gene match: 5. The germline V gene has CDR1 SGHDN and CDR2 FVKESK. The CDR3 loop spans 15 amino acids. The CDR3 DNA follows: TGTGCCAGCAGCCAAGGGGCTAGCGGACCCTACGAGCAGTACTTC. It translates to CASSQGASGPYEQYF.